This T cell receptor beta chain is drawn from a study of T cell responses to AZD1222 COVID-19 vaccine. V was trimmed by 4 bases and J by 0 bases, leaving 7 bases between them. Per germline, CDR1 MDHEN and CDR2 SYDVKM. The CDR3 sequence is 14 residues long. Clones were read by immunoSEQ multiplex PCR, and TCRdb kept only the in-frame ones, dropping some. The data hold under 150,000 clones, with over 85% observed a single time. About this clone itself: This sample includes further DNA sequences coding for the same CDR3.

The J gene is TRBJ1-3, the V gene TRBV28; no firm D call. This specimen was peripheral blood, taken on day 0 of AZD1222 vaccination. This receptor was taken from an adult in good health. In nucleotides, the CDR3 is TGTGCCAGCAGTTCACTTTACTCTGGAAACACCATATATTTT. This gives the protein CASSSLYSGNTIYF.